The clone carrying this T cell receptor (beta chain) was seen just once. The data were taken from a study of human versus mouse CDR3 diversity and MHC coevolution. This CDR3 has 14 amino acids. The V gene lost 3 bases and the J gene lost 1 base, with 7 bases spanning the gap. The germline V gene encodes CDR1 MNHNS and CDR2 SASEGT. TCRdb's table, derived via immunoSEQ multiplex PCR, lists solely in-frame clones and lacks some. The table shows about 77,000 clones, with 85% to 95% occurring only once. This chain links TRBV6-1 with TRBJ1-3, with TRBD1 as a possible D gene (5 bases). Sequenced: naive CD4+ T cells from blood. Documented subset: CD45RO-negative CD62L-positive naive CD4 T cells. This TCR derives from a person aged 30 to 70 in good health. The CDR3 reads CASSEQGSGNTIYF. The DNA of the CDR3 is TGTGCCAGCAGTGAGCAGGGTTCTGGAAACACCATATATTTT.